What follows are 20 T cell receptor beta chains derived from one specimen sequenced in a study of Graves' ophthalmopathy and Graves' hyperthyroidism. TCR beta CDR3 regions were amplified from RNA transcripts. Second-round multiplex PCR followed a first-round RT-PCR using HTBI primers. TCRdb reprocessed the multiplex PCR reads via MiXCR and lists one record per CDR3 protein. Of about 740,000 distinct CDR3 sequences in the sample, about 44% are singletons; the top ten hold around 40%. The sample comprised peripheral blood. These TCRs come from an adult man with Graves' ophthalmopathy.

The table lists this clonotype with a few counts. This sequence joins TRBV6-4 and TRBJ1-2; TRBD1 aligns across 8 bases. The J segment lost 6 bases and the V segment lost 5 bases, leaving 8 bases of the junction unmatched. Per the germline V gene, CDR1 is MRHNA and CDR2 is SNTAGT. This CDR3 region has 14 residues. The CDR3 loop reads CASSYEGRGHGYTF. DNA of the CDR3: TGTGCCAGCAGTTACGAAGGCAGGGGGCATGGCTACACCTTC.

The chain joins TRBV9 to TRBJ1-6; TRBD1 matches 9 bases. The V and J ends lost 4 bases and 7 bases, in that order; junction bases with no gene match: 6. Looked up from germline, CDR1 is SGDLS and CDR2 is YYNGEE. The CDR3 has 15 residues. The CDR3 DNA sequence: TGTGCCAGCAGCCCTTTGGGACAGGGAAATTCACCCCTCCACTTT. Translated: CASSPLGQGNSPLHF.

The chain combines TRBV20-1 with TRBJ1-3, with no clear D. From germline, CDR1 is DFQATT and CDR2 SNEGSKA (reference sequence). The ends were cut back, 0 bases at V and 9 bases at J, with 6 bases in the middle. The CDR3 has 11 residues. The CDR3 loop reads CSARDLGTIYF. In DNA, the CDR3 is TGCAGTGCTAGAGATCTTGGCACCATATATTTT.

The CDR3 DNA is TGTGCCAGCAGTTTTACAGGGGGCGCGGGGAATTCACCCCTCCACTTT. Translation: CASSFTGGAGNSPLHF. The chain is built from TRBV25-1 and TRBJ1-6; the match to TRBD1 covers 9 bases. CDR1 MGHDK and CDR2 SYGVNS come from the germline V gene. CDR3 length: 16 residues. Trimming cost V 5 bases and J 7 bases; bases outside gene matches: 9.

This clonotype was picked up many times. J is TRBJ1-1 and V is TRBV6-6; D call uncertain. The germline gives CDR1 MNHNY, CDR2 SVGAGI (reference sequence). The CDR3 length is 13 residues. V was cut by 5 bases and J by 0 bases, with 7 bases left in between. The chain's CDR3 is CASSDSMNTEAFF. The CDR3 DNA reads TGTGCCAGCAGTGATTCCATGAACACTGAAGCTTTCTTT.

This clonotype was seen a handful of times. This may stem from a read error, because a much larger clone lies one nucleotide away. This chain joins TRBV25-1 and TRBJ2-7, with D perhaps given as TRBD1 or TRBD2 (5 bases each). Germline CDR1 reads MGHDK; CDR2 reads SYGVNS. CDR3 length equals 11 residues. V was clipped by 4 bases and J by 9 bases, with 10 bases between them. CDR3 region: CASSVRDGQYF. Here the CDR3 DNA reads TGTGCCAGCAGTGTCAGGGACGGGCAGTACTTC.

V usage is TRBV11-1 and J usage is TRBJ2-5; D might be TRBD1 (5 bases). Germline V gene lookup returns CDR1 SGHAT and CDR2 FQDESV (reference sequence). The length of the CDR3 is 16 residues. V dropped 2 bases and J dropped 5 bases, with 18 bases sitting between them. CDR3 nucleotides: TGTGCCAGCAGCTTATGGGGCAGCCCGAAGGAGGAGACCCAGTACTTC. Protein product: CASSLWGSPKEETQYF.

V gene TRBV2 combines with J gene TRBJ2-5; weak D call: TRBD2 (5 bases). Germline V gene sequence: CDR1 SNHLY, CDR2 FYNNEI. The length of the CDR3 is 15 residues. The V gene lost 6 bases and the J gene lost 5 bases, with 19 bases spanning the gap. The chain's CDR3 is CASRDYLAAVETQYF. CDR3 nucleotide sequence: TGTGCCAGCAGAGACTATCTAGCCGCCGTGGAGACCCAGTACTTC.

The J gene is TRBJ2-7, the V gene TRBV11-3, with a weak D call TRBD2 (6 bases). The CDR3 has 15 amino acids. Germline V gene lookup returns CDR1 SGHNT and CDR2 YENEEA. Trimming removed 5 bases at V and 1 base at J, with 15 bases between. This chain's CDR3 is CASSQGHGGSYEQYF. CDR3 in DNA: TGTGCCAGCAGCCAAGGGCACGGGGGATCCTACGAGCAGTACTTC.

The sample holds many counts of this clonotype. This chain connects TRBV25-1 to TRBJ2-5; 10 nucleotides match TRBD2. Trimming cost V 3 bases and J 5 bases; bases outside gene matches: 9. The germline gives CDR1 MGHDK, CDR2 SYGVNS. The CDR3 has 16 residues. The CDR3 is CASSDLTLAGAETQYF. Written as DNA, the CDR3 is TGTGCCAGCAGTGATTTAACTCTAGCGGGAGCGGAGACCCAGTACTTC.

This clonotype turned up a few times. V usage is TRBV11-2 and J usage is TRBJ2-7; 10 nucleotides align to TRBD2. The CDR3 runs to 15 residues. V shed 4 bases and J 3 bases; nucleotides not matched to a gene: 6. Germline V gene lookup returns CDR1 SGHAT and CDR2 FQNNGV. The CDR3 DNA is TGTGCCAGCAGCTCGCAGGGACTAGCGAACTACGAGCAGTACTTC. This codes for CASSSQGLANYEQYF.

This clonotype was seen many times. The V gene is TRBV7-9, the J gene TRBJ2-7, with TRBD2 matching over 9 bases. V lost 4 bases to trimming and J lost 6 bases; unmatched junction nucleotides: 7. The V gene's germline CDR1 is SEHNR and CDR2 FQNEAQ (reference sequence). The CDR3 spans 14 residues. In DNA form, the CDR3 reads TGTGCCAGCAGCTCCGTAGCGGGAGCCGGCGAGCAGTACTTC. Protein product: CASSSVAGAGEQYF.

This clonotype has just one count. This rearrangement joins TRBV29-1 to TRBJ2-7; D unresolved. V gave up 4 bases and J gave up 2 bases, with 9 bases separating them. Germline V lookup: CDR1 SQVTM, CDR2 ANQGSEA. The CDR3 length is 12 residues. CDR3 loop: CSVAYQPYEQYF. The CDR3 DNA reads as TGCAGCGTTGCGTATCAGCCCTACGAGCAGTACTTC.

This clonotype was counted ten times or more. The J gene is TRBJ2-6, the V gene TRBV29-1; 7 nucleotides align to TRBD1. Germline trimming cut 1 base from V and 0 bases from J; bases unmatched to any gene: 6. Germline V lookup: CDR1 SQVTM, CDR2 ANQGSEA. This CDR3 contains 17 residues. The CDR3 sequence is CSVEVADRSSGANVLTF. CDR3 DNA sequence: TGCAGCGTTGAAGTCGCGGACAGGAGCTCTGGGGCCAACGTCCTGACTTTC.

This chain links TRBV24-1 with TRBJ1-6; D not resolved. Between the trimmed V and J ends, which lost 3 bases and 11 bases, there was a span of 7 bases. CDR3 length: 12 residues. CDR1 is KGHDR, CDR2 SFDVKD, per germline. The CDR3 nucleotides are TGTGCCACCAGTGATGGGAAAGCACCCCTCCACTTT. This encodes CATSDGKAPLHF.

The genes are TRBV19 and TRBJ1-4; D gene uncertain. Germline V gene data show CDR1 as LNHDA and CDR2 as SQIVND (reference sequence). The ends were cut back, 5 bases at V and 11 bases at J, with 12 bases in the middle. The CDR3 runs to 12 residues. CDR3 region: CASSARGSKLFF. The CDR3 DNA reads TGTGCCAGTAGTGCCCGAGGGTCTAAACTGTTTTTT. Full variable domain (outside the CDR3, taken from reference TRBV19 and TRBJ1-4): DGGITQSPKYLFRKEGQNVTLSCEQNLNHDAMYWYRQDPGQGLRLIYYSQIVNDFQKGDIAEGYSVSREKKESFPLTVTSAQKNPTAFYLCASSARGSKLFFGSGTQLSVL.

This clonotype appeared once. V gene TRBV7-7 combines with J gene TRBJ1-3; D gene uncertain. CDR3 length: 16 residues. Germline V CDR1 and CDR2: SSHAT, FNYEAQ (reference sequence). V was pared by 3 bases and J by 0 bases, with 12 bases between. The CDR3 DNA sequence: TGTGCCAGCAGCTTGGAGGCAGGAACCTCTGGAAACACCATATATTTT. It specifies CASSLEAGTSGNTIYF.

The chain combines TRBV20-1 with TRBJ1-2; no reliable D call. The V gene's germline CDR1 is DFQATT and CDR2 SNEGSKA (reference sequence). CDR3 length: 13 residues. V was clipped by 5 bases and J by 4 bases, with 14 bases between them. This chain's CDR3 is CSAGDEVTYGYTF. The CDR3 DNA reads as TGCAGTGCTGGGGATGAGGTAACCTATGGCTACACCTTC.

This clonotype appeared many times. The V gene is TRBV10-3, the J gene TRBJ2-5, with D perhaps matching TRBD1 (5 bases). The germline CDR1 and CDR2 sequences are ENHRY and SYGVKD. Trimming cost V 4 bases and J 2 bases, with 14 bases left between them. CDR3 length equals 15 residues. CDR3 in DNA: TGTGCCATCAGTGTGACAGCTTCAGTACAAGAGACCCAGTACTTC. It specifies CAISVTASVQETQYF.

The chain joins TRBV2 to TRBJ2-5, with D maybe TRBD1 (5 bases). Trimming shortened V by 6 bases and J by 2 bases, and 10 bases separated the two germline ends. CDR3 length: 13 amino acids. CDR1 is SNHLY and CDR2 is FYNNEI in the germline V gene. CDR3: CASRNPGQETQYF. The CDR3 DNA reads as TGTGCCAGCAGAAACCCAGGGCAAGAGACCCAGTACTTC.